This T cell receptor (beta chain) appears in the sequencing data of a study of cytomegalovirus exposure and HLA in healthy donors. 60 Vbeta and 13 Jbeta primers were used in PCR. The assay was immunoSEQ multiplex PCR, and TCRdb's table has in-frame clones only and misses some. The sample has 120,000 or so clones, 76% seen once. The CDR3 is 12 amino acids. V was clipped by 4 bases and J by 6 bases, with 7 bases between them. Germline CDR1 is MRHNA and CDR2 is SNTAGT. This clone was seen just once. The gene calls are TRBV6-4 and TRBJ2-1; a possible D gene is TRBD1 (5 bases). The material sequenced was PBMCs. The TCR sequence derives from a man aged 25 to 45 in good health and CMV-seropositive. The CDR3: CASSGGSNEQFF. CDR3 nucleotides: TGTGCCAGCAGTGGGGGCAGCAATGAGCAGTTCTTC.